This record covers a single T cell receptor (beta chain). Its antigen remains undetermined. Per-nucleotide qualities are absent, and no much larger clonotype sits a single base away. This sample was included in a study of shared clonotypes between healthy human individuals (dated by TCRdb to 2020 to 2021). About the full investigation: Three men and a couple of women, aged 18 to 49 years, made up the cohort. For each donor, CD4 naive and CD4 memory were each given three plates, CD8 naive was given two plates, and CD8 memory was given one plate. Blood TCR repertoires of five healthy adults were deeply sequenced to estimate repertoire size and the extent of clonotype sharing between individuals. Different laboratories and diverse techniques were used to prepare libraries and sequence TCR repertoires, to increase sequencing depth and limit assay-specific biases. Between about 0.8 and 9 billion PBMCs per donor were obtained by leukapheresis.

Relative to germline, V is 6 bases shorter and J is 1 base shorter, with 13 bases between their ends. There are 14 amino acids in the CDR3, from cysteine to phenylalanine inclusive. Only the CDR3 DNA is retained, 42 bases long and in frame from the first base. CDR1 is given as SEHNR and CDR2 as FQNEAQ, both from the germline V gene (reference sequence). CD8 naive samples consisted of CD45RO-negative cells that were positively selected for CCR7, yielding a CD45RA+CCR7+ population without TemRA cells. The donors were healthy, HIV-negative adults with no recently reported acute infections or vaccinations. Every donor was a Caucasian adult residing in Nashville, Tennessee, USA. Blood was collected by leukapheresis, and PBMCs were isolated by Ficoll-Histopaque density gradient centrifugation and then cryopreserved in liquid nitrogen vapor phase. Analytical flow cytometry was used to check the purity and quantity of every magnetically sorted T cell population. From each sorted fraction, genomic DNA was isolated and quantified by UV absorbance on a Nanodrop 2000c.

Using the deep immunoSEQ assay, TCR CDR3 regions were amplified from genomic DNA by multiplex PCR. For each cell subset, the extracted genomic DNA was distributed evenly across all wells of several immunoSEQ 96-well plates, and each plate served as one replicate. For sorted subsets, each replicate PCR was loaded with about 0.2 ug genomic DNA, equivalent to about 33,000 T cell genomes. Purified libraries were quantified with a Qubit 3.0 fluorometer, sized on a Bioanalyzer 2100, and re-quantified with the KAPA Library Quantification kit. Every immunoSEQ 96-well plate was sequenced on a dedicated single-read 150-cycle Illumina NextSeq 550 flow cell. Under the source paper's analysis protocol: The immunoSEQ output contained only junctional sequences without quality scores, so filtering could not match that applied to full-length reads. To assign V/J genes and CDR3, sequences were annotated against IMGT germline references using PyIR, a Python wrapper for IgBLAST v1.9. Reads with weak V/J assignments (E-value above 1e-6), missing CDR3, stop codons, out-of-frame junctions, or ambiguous translated residues were removed. A V3J clonotype was defined by an identical inferred V gene, J gene, and CDR3 amino acid sequence. Percentage overlap between repertoires was computed as shared unique clonotypes divided by the size of the smaller repertoire. Three approaches were used to assess repertoire richness: RTK rarefaction, the Chao1 estimator, and Recon v2.1 estimates of unobserved clonotypes. Generation probabilities for all TCRbeta clonotypes obtained by the gDNA method from a handful of donors were computed using OLGA. TCRdb provides this immuneACCESS table in a form limited to in-frame rearrangements. Some clones are lacking; in checked studies, under half of them reflect an unresolved V gene, and why the rest are absent is not known. That table gives V, J and clone size, and the DNA gave D and trimming. Here the sample has a few million clones; about 94% occur a single time. About 1.7% of the sample goes to the ten largest clones.

The research as a whole found: Based on pairwise subsampling, the degree of clonotype sharing among donors was expected to be affected by sequencing depth. Compared with non-shared clonotypes, clonotypes shared by all four sorted-subset donors had higher generation probabilities. Naive subsets generally had larger estimated clonotype richness than memory subsets. Across a handful of donors, roughly 5.1% of naive CD4, around 3.5% of naive CD8, 2.3% of memory CD4, and approximately 0.42% of memory CD8 clonotypes were shared. The genetic and exposure-history diversity represented was limited by the small number of donors. Rarefaction of sorted-subset datasets indicated incomplete sequencing despite the large sequencing depth. Sampling was restricted to blood, and TCR repertoires in tissues likely differ from the TCR repertoires found in blood.

The sample was naive CD8+ T cells from PBMCs. The cell subset or site label here, explained by the study, means: CD45RA+CCR7+. The chain links TRBV7-9 with TRBJ2-7, and perhaps TRBD2 as D gene, on 5 matching bases. The TCR comes from a man aged 18 to 30 in good health. Some clones in this sample may be carry-over from other donors' samples. The base sequence is TGTGCCAGCAGGTCAGGACTTCTGTCCTACGAGCAGTACTTC. Its amino acids are CASRSGLLSYEQYF.